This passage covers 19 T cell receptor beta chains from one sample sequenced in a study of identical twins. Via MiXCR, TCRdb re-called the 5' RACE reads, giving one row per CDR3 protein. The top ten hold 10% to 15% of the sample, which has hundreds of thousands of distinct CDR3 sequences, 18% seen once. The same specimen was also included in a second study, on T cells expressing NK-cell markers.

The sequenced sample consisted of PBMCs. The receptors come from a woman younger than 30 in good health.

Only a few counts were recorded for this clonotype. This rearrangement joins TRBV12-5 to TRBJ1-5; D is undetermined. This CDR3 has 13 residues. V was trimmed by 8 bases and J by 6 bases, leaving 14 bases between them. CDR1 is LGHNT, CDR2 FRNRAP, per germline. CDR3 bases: TGTGCTAGTTCAGTTTTTGGGGTTCAGCCCCAGCATTTT. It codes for CASSVFGVQPQHF.

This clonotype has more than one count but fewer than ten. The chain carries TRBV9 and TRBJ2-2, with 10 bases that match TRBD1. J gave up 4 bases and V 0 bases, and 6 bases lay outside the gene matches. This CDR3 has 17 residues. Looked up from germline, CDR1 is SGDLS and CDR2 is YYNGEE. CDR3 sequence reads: CASSVEEGTGVTGELFF. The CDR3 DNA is TGTGCCAGCAGCGTAGAGGAGGGGACAGGGGTCACCGGGGAGCTGTTTTTT.

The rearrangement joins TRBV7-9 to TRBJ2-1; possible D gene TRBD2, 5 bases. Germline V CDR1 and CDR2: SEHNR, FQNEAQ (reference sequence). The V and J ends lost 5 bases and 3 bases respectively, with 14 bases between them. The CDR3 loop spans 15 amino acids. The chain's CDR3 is CASSPAAQNYNEQFF. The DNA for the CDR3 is TGTGCCAGCAGCCCAGCGGCACAAAACTACAATGAGCAGTTCTTC. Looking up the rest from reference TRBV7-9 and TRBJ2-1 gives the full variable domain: DTGVSQNPRHKITKRGQNVTFRCDPISEHNRLYWYRQTLGQGPEFLTYFQNEAQLEKSRLLSDRFSAERPKGSFSTLEIQRTEQGDSAMYLCASSPAAQNYNEQFFGPGTRLTVL.

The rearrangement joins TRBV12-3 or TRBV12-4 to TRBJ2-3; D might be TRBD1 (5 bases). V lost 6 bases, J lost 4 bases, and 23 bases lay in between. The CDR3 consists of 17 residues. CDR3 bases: TGTGCCAGCAGGGGGCCTTGGGGTTCCAATGCGGCAGATACGCAGTATTTT. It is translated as CASRGPWGSNAADTQYF.

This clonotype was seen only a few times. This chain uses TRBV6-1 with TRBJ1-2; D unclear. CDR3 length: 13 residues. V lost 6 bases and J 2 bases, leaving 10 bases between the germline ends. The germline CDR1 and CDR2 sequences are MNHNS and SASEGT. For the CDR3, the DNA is TGTGCCAGCAGAGAGGCGGTGAACTATGGCTACACCTTC. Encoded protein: CASREAVNYGYTF.

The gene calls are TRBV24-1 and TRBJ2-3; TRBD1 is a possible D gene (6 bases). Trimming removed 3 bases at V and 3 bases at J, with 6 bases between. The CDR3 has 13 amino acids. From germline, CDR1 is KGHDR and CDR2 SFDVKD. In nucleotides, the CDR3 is TGTGCCACCAGTGATACAGGGACAGATACGCAGTATTTT. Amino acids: CATSDTGTDTQYF.

In DNA, the CDR3 is TGTGCCACCAGCTCCCAGGTGGGGGGGAAAGAGACCCAGTACTTC. Translating it yields CATSSQVGGKETQYF. The chain employs TRBV24-1 and TRBJ2-5; 7 bases fit TRBD2. The length of the CDR3 is 15 residues. The V gene's germline CDR1 is KGHDR and CDR2 SFDVKD. Trimming at V came to 7 bases and at J to 3 bases, leaving 10 bases not matched to a gene.

The CDR3 DNA follows: TGTGCCAGCGGGGCGGACGAGCAGTACTTC. Amino acids: CASGADEQYF. The chain carries TRBV3-1 and TRBJ2-7; possible D gene TRBD1, 5 bases. CDR3 length equals 10 residues. V was shortened by 8 bases and J by 5 bases, with 7 bases between the two germline ends. Germline assignment: CDR1 LGHDT and CDR2 YNNKEL (reference sequence).

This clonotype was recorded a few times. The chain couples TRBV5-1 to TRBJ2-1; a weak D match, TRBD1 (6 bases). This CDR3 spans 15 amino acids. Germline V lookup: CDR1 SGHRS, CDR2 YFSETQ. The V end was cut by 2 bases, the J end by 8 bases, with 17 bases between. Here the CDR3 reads CASSLGSRGSDEQFF. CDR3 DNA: TGCGCCAGCAGCTTAGGTTCCAGGGGCTCTGATGAGCAGTTCTTC.

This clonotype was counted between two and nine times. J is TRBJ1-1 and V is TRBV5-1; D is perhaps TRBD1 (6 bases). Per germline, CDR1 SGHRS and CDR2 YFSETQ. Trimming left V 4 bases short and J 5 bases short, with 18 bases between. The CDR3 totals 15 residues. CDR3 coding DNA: TGCGCCAGCAGCCCCGACGGGAAGCAGGGGACTGAAGCTTTCTTT. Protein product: CASSPDGKQGTEAFF.

The DNA of the CDR3 is TGCGCCAGCAGCTTGGTAGGTAGCGGGCAAAGCAATGAGCAGTTCTTC. Translating gives CASSLVGSGQSNEQFF. The chain joins TRBV5-1 to TRBJ2-1; 7 positions agree with TRBD2. J gave up 6 bases and V 0 bases, and 9 bases lay outside the gene matches. In germline, CDR1 is SGHRS, CDR2 YFSETQ. The CDR3 is 16 residues long.

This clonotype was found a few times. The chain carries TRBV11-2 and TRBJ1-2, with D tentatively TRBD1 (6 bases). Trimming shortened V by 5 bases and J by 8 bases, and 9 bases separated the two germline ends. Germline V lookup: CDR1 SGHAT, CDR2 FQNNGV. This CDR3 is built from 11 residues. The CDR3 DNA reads TGTGCCAGCAGCACCCAGGGGGGCTACACCTTC. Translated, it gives CASSTQGGYTF.

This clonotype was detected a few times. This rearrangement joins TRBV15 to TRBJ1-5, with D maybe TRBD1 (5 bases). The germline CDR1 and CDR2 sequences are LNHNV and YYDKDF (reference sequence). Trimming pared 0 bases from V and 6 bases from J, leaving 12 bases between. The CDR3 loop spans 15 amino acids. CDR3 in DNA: TGTGCCACCAGCAGAGATGCAGGGAGGGGTCAGCCCCAGCATTTT. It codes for CATSRDAGRGQPQHF.

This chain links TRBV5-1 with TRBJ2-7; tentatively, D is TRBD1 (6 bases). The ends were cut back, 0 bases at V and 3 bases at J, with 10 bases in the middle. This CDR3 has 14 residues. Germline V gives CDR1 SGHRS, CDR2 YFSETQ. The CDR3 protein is CASSLAGDYYEQYF. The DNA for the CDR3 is TGCGCCAGCAGCTTGGCAGGGGATTACTACGAGCAGTACTTC.

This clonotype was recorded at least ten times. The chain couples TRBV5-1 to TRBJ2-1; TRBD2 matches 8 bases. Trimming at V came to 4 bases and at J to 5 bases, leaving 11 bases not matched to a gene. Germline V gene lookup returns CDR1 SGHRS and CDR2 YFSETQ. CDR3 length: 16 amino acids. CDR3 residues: CASSPSLAGVDNEQFF. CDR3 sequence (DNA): TGCGCCAGCAGCCCCTCGCTAGCGGGCGTTGACAATGAGCAGTTCTTC.

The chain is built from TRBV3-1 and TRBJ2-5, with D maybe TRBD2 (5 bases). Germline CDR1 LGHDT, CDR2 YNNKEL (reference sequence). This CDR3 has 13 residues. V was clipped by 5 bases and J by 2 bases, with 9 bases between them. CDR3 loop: CASSGWEQETQYF. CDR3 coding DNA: TGTGCCAGCAGCGGGTGGGAGCAAGAGACCCAGTACTTC.

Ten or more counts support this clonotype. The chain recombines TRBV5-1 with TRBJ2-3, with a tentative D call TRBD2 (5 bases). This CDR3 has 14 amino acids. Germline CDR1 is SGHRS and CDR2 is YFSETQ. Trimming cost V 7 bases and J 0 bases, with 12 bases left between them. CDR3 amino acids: CASFPAVSTDTQYF. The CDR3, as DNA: TGCGCCAGCTTCCCAGCGGTTAGCACAGATACGCAGTATTTT.

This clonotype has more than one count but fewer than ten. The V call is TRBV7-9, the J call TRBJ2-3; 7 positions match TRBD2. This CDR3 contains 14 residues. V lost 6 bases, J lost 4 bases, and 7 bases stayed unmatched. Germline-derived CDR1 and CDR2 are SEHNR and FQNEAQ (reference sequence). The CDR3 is CASRRGGSPDTQYF. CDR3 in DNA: TGTGCCAGCAGGCGCGGGGGTTCACCAGATACGCAGTATTTT.

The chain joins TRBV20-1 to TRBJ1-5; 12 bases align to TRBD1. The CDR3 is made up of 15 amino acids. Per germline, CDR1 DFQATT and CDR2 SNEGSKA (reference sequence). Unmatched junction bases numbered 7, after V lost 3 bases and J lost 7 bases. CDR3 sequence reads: CSARGQGATEQPQHF. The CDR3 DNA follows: TGCAGTGCTAGGGGACAGGGGGCGACCGAACAGCCCCAGCATTTT.